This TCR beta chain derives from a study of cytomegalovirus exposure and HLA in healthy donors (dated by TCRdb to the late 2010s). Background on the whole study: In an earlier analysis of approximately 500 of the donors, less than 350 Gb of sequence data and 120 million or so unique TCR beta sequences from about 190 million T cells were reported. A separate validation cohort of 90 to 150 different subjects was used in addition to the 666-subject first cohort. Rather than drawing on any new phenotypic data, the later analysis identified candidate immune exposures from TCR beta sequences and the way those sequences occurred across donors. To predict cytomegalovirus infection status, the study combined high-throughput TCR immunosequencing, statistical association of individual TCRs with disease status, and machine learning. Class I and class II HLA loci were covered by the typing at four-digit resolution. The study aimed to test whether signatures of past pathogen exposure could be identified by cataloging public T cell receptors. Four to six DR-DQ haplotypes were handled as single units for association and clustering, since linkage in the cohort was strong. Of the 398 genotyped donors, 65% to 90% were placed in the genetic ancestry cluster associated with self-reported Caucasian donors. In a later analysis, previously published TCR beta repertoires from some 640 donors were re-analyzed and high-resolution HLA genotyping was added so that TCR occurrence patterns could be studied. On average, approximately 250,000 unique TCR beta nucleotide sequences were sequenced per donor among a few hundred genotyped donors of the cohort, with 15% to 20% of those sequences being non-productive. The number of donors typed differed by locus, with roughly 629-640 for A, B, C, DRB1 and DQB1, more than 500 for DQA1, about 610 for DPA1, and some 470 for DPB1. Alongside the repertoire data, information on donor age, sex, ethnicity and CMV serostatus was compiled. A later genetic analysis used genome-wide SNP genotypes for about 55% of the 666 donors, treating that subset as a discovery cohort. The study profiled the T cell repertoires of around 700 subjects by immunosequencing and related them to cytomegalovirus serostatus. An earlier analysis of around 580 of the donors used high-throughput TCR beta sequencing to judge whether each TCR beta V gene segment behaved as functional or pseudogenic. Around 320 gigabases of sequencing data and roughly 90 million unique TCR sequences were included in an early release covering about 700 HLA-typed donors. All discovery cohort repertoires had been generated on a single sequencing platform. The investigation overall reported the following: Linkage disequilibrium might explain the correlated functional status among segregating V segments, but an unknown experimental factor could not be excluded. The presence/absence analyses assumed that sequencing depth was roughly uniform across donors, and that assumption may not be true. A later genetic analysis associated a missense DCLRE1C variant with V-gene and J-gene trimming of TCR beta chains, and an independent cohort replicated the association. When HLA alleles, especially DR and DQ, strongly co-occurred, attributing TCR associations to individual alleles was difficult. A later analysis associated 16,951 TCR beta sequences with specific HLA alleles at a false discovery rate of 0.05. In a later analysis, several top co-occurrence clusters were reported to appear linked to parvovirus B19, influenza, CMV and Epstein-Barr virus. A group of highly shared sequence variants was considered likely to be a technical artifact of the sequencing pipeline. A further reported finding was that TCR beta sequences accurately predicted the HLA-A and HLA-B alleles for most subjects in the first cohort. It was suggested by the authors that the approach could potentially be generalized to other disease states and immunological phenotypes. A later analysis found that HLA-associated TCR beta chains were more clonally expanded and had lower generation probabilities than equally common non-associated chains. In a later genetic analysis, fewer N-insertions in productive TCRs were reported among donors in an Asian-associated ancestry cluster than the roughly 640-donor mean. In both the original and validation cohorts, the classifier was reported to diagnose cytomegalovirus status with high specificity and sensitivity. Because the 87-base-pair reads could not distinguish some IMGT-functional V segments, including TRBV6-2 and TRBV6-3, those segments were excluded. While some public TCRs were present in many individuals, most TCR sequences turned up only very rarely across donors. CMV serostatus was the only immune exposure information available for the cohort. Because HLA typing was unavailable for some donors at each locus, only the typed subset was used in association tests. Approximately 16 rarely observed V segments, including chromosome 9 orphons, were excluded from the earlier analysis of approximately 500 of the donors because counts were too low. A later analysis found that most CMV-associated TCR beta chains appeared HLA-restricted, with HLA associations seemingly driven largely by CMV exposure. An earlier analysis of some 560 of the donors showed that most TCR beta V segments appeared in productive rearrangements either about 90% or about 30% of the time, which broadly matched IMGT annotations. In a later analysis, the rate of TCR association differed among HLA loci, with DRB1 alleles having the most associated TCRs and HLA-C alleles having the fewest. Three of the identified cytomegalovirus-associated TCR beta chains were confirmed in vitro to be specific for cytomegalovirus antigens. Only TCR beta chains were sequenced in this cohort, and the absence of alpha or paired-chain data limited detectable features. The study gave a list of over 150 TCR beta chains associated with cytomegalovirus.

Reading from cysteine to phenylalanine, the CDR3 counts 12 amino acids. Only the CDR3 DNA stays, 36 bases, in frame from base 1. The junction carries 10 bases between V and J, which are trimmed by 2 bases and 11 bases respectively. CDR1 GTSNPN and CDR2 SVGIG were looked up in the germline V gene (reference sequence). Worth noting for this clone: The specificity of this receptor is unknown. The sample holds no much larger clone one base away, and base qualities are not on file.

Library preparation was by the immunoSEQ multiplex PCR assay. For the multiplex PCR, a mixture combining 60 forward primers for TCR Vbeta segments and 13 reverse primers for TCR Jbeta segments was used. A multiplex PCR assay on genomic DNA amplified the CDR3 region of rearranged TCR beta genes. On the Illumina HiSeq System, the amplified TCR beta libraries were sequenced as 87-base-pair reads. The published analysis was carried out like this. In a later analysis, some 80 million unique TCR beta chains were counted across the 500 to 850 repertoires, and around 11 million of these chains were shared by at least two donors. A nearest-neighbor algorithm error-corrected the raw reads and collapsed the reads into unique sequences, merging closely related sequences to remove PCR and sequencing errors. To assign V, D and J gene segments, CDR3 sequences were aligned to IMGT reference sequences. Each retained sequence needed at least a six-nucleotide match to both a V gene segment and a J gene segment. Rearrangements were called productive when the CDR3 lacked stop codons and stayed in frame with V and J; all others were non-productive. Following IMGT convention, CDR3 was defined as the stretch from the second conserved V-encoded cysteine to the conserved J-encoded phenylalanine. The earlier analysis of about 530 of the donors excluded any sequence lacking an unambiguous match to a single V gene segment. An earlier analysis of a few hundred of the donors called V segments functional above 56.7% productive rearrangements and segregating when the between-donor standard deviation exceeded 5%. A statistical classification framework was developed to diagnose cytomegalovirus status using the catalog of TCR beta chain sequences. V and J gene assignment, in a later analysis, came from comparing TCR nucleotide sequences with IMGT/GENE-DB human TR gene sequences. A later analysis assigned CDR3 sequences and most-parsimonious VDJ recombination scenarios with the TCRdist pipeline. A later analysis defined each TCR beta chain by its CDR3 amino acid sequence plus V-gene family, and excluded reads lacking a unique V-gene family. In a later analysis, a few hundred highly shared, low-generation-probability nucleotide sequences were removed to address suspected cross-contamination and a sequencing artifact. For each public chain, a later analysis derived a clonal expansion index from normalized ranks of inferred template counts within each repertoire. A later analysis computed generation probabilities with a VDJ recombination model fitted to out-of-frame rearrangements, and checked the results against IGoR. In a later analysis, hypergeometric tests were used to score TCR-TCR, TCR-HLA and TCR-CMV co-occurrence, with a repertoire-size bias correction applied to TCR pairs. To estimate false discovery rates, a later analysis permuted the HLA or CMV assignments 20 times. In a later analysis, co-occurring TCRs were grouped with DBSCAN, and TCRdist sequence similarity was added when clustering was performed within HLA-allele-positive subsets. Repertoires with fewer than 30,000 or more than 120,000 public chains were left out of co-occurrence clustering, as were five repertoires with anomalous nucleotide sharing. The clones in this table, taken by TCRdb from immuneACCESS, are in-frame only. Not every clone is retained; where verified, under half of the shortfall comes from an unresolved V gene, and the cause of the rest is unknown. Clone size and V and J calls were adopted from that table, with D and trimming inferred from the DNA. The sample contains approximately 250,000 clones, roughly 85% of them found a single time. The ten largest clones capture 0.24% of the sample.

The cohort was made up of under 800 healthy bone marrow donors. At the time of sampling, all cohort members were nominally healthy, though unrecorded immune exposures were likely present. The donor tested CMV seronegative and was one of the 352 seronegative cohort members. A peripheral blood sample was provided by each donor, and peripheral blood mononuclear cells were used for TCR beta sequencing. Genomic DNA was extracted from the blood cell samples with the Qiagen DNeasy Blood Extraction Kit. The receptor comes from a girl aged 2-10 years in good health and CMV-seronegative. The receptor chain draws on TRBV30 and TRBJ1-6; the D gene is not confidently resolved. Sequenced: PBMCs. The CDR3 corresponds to CAWSRRATPLHF. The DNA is TGTGCCTGGAGTAGGAGGGCGACACCCCTCCACTTT.